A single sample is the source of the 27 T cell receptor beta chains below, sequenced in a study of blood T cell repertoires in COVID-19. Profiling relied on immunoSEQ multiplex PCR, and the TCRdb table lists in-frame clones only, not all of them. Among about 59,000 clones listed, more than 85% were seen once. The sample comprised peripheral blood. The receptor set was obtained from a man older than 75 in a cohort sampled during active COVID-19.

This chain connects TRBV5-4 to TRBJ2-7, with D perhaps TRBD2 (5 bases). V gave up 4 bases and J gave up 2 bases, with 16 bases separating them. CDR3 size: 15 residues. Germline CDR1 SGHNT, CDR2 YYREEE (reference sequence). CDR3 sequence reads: CASSPELGKTYEQYF. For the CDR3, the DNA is TGTGCCAGCAGCCCGGAACTAGGGAAGACCTACGAGCAGTACTTC.

The CDR3 protein is CASTGQGGEETQYF. The CDR3 DNA reads as TGTGCCAGCACGGGACAGGGAGGAGAAGAGACCCAGTACTTC. The gene calls are TRBV7-9 and TRBJ2-5; 9 nucleotides match TRBD1. The CDR3 is 14 residues long. Unmatched junction bases numbered 6, after V lost 7 bases and J lost 3 bases. Germline CDR1 and CDR2: SEHNR and FQNEAQ (reference sequence).

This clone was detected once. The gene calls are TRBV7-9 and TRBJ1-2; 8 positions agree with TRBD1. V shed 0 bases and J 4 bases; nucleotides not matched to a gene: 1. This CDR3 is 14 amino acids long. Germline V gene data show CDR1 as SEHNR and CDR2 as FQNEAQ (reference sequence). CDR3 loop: CASSLAGTGYGYTF. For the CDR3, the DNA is TGTGCCAGCAGCTTAGCCGGGACAGGCTATGGCTACACCTTC. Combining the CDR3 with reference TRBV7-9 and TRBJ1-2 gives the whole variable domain DTGVSQNPRHKITKRGQNVTFRCDPISEHNRLYWYRQTLGQGPEFLTYFQNEAQLEKSRLLSDRFSAERPKGSFSTLEIQRTEQGDSAMYLCASSLAGTGYGYTFGSGTRLTVV.

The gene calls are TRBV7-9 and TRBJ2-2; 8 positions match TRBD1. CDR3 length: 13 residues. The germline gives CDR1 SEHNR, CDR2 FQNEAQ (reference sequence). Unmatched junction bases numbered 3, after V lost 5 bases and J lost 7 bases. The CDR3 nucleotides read TGTGCCAGCAGCCAGGGGGCCAGCGGGGAGCTGTTTTTT. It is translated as CASSQGASGELFF. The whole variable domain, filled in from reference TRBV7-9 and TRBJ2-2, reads DTGVSQNPRHKITKRGQNVTFRCDPISEHNRLYWYRQTLGQGPEFLTYFQNEAQLEKSRLLSDRFSAERPKGSFSTLEIQRTEQGDSAMYLCASSQGASGELFFGEGSRLTVL.

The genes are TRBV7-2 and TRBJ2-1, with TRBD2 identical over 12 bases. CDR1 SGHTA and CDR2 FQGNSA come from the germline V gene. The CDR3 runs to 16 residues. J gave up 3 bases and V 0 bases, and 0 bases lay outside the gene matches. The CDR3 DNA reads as TGTGCCAGCAGCTTAGCACTAGCGGGGGGCTACAATGAGCAGTTCTTC. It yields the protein CASSLALAGGYNEQFF.

CDR3 DNA: TGTGCCAGCAGTTATTCCGGTGGAAACACCATATATTTT. This sequence encodes CASSYSGGNTIYF. V usage is TRBV6-6 and J usage is TRBJ1-3; D is uncertain. This CDR3 region has 13 residues. Trimming took 3 bases from V and 3 from J, leaving 6 bases between them. In germline, CDR1 is MNHNY, CDR2 SVGAGI (reference sequence).

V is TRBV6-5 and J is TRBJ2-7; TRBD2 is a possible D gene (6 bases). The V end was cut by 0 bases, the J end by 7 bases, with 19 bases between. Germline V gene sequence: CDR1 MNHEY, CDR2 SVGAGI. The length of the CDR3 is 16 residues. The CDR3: CASSYSGQAGSREQYF. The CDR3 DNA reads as TGTGCCAGCAGTTACTCGGGTCAGGCCGGGAGCCGGGAGCAGTACTTC.

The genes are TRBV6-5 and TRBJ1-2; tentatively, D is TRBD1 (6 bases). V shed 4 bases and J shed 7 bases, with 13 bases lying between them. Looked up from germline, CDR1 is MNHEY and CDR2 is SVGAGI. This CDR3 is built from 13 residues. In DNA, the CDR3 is TGTGCCAGCAGTTTTGGGGGCTCGGGTGGCTACACCTTC. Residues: CASSFGGSGGYTF.

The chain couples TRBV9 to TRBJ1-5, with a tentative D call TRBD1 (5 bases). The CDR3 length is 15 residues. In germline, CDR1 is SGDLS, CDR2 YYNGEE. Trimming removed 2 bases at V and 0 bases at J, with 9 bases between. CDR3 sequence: CASSVTDDSNQPQHF. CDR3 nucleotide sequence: TGTGCCAGCAGCGTGACAGACGATAGCAATCAGCCCCAGCATTTT.

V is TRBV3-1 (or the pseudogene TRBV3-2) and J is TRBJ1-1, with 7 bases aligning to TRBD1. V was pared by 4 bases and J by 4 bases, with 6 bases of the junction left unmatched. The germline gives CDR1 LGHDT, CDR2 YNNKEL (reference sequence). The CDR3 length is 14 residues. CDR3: CASSPSQGPTEAFF. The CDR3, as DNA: TGTGCCAGCAGCCCCTCACAGGGGCCCACTGAAGCTTTCTTT.

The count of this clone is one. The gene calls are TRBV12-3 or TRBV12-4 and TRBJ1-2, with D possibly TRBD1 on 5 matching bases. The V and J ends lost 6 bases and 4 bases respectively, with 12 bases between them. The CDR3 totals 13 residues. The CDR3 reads CASRSGGTYGYTF. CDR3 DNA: TGTGCCAGCAGGTCGGGGGGGACCTATGGCTACACCTTC.

DNA of the CDR3: TGCGCCAGCAGCCTAAGCACAGGGCGCCAAGAGACCCAGTACTTC. Translation gives CASSLSTGRQETQYF. The V and J genes are TRBV5-1 and TRBJ2-5; tentatively, D is TRBD1 (6 bases). The CDR3 loop spans 15 amino acids. V was pared by 4 bases and J by 1 base, with 14 bases between. The germline V gene has CDR1 SGHRS and CDR2 YFSETQ.

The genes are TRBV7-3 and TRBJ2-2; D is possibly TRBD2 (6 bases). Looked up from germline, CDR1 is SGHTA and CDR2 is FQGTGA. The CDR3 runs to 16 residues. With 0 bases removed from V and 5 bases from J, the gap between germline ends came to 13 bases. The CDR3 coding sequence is TGTGCCAGCAGCTTAACCGGCGCGGGATGGACCGGGGAGCTGTTTTTT. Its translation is CASSLTGAGWTGELFF.

This chain's CDR3 is CASSYNRPNTGELFF. CDR3 in DNA: TGTGCCAGCAGTTACAACAGGCCGAACACCGGGGAGCTGTTTTTT. The J gene is TRBJ2-2, the V gene TRBV6-5, with D maybe TRBD1 (5 bases). V lost 2 bases to trimming and J lost 0 bases, with 7 bases between them. CDR1 is MNHEY and CDR2 is SVGAGI in the germline V gene. The CDR3 spans 15 residues.

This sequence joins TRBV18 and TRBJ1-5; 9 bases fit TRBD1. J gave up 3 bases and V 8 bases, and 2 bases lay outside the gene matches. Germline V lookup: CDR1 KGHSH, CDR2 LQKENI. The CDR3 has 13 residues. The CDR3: CASQQGANQPQHF. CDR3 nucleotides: TGTGCCAGCCAACAGGGGGCCAATCAGCCCCAGCATTTT.

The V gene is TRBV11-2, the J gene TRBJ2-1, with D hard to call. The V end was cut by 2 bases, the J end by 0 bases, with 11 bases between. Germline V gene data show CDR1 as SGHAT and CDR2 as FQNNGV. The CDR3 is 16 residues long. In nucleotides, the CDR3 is TGTGCCAGCAGCTTAATCGTGGCAAGCTCCTACAATGAGCAGTTCTTC. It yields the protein CASSLIVASSYNEQFF. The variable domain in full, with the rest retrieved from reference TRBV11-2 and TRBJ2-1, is EAGVAQSPRYKIIEKRQSVAFWCNPISGHATLYWYQQILGQGPKLLIQFQNNGVVDDSQLPKDRFSAERLKGVDSTLKIQPAKLEDSAVYLCASSLIVASSYNEQFFGPGTRLTVL.

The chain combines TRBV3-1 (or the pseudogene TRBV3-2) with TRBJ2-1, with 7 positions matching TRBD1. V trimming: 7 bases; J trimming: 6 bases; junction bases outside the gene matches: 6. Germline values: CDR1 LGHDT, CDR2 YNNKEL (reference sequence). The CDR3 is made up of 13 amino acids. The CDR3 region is CASNLGTANEQFF. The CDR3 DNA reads TGTGCCAGCAACCTCGGGACAGCCAATGAGCAGTTCTTC.

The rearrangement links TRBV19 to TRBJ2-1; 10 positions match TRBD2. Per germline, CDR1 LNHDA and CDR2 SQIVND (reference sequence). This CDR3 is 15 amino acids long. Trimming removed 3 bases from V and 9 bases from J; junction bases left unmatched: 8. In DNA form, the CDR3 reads TGTGCCAGTAGTATTTTTAGCGGGGGGTCCGGTGAGCAGTTCTTC. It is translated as CASSIFSGGSGEQFF.

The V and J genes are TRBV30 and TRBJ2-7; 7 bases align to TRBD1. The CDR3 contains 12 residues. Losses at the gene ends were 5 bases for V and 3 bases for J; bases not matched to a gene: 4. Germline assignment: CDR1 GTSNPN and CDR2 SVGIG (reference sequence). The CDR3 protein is CAWGRTGYEQYF. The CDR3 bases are TGTGCCTGGGGACGGACAGGCTACGAGCAGTACTTC. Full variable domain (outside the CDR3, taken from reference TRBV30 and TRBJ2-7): SQTIHQWPATLVQPVGSPLSLECTVEGTSNPNLYWYRQAAGRGLQLLFYSVGIGQISSEVPQNLSASRPQDRQFILSSKKLLLSDSGFYLCAWGRTGYEQYFGPGTRLTVT.

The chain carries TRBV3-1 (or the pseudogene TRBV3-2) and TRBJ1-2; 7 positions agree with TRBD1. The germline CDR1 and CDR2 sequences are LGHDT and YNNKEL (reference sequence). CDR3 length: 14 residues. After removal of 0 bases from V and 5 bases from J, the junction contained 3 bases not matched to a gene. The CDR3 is CASSQETGRYGYTF. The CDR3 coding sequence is TGTGCCAGCAGCCAAGAGACAGGGAGGTATGGCTACACCTTC.

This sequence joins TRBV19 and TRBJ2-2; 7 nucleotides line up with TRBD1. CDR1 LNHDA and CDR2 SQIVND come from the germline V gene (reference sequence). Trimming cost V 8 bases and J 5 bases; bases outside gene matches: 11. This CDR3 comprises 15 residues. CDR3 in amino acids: CASWGGQGVTGELFF. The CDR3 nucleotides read TGTGCCAGTTGGGGTGGGCAGGGGGTGACCGGGGAGCTGTTTTTT.

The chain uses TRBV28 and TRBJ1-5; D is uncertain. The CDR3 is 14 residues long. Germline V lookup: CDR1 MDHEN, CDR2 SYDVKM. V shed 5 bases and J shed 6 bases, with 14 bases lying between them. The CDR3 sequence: CASSRDNSGQPQHF. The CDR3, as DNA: TGTGCCAGCAGTAGGGATAACAGCGGTCAGCCCCAGCATTTT.

The CDR3: CASSPGLAGGELFF. The CDR3 region has the DNA TGTGCCAGCAGCCCCGGCCTAGCCGGCGGGGAGCTGTTTTTT. J is TRBJ2-2 and V is TRBV7-7; D might be TRBD2 (5 bases). CDR1 SSHAT and CDR2 FNYEAQ come from the germline V gene (reference sequence). The CDR3 loop spans 14 amino acids. With 5 bases removed from V and 7 bases from J, the gap between germline ends came to 14 bases.

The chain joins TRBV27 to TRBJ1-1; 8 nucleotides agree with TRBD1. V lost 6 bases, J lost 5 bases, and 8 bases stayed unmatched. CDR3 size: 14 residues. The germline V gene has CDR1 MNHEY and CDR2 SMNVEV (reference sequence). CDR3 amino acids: CASRTGAKDTEAFF. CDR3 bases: TGTGCCAGCAGGACAGGGGCTAAAGATACTGAAGCTTTCTTT.

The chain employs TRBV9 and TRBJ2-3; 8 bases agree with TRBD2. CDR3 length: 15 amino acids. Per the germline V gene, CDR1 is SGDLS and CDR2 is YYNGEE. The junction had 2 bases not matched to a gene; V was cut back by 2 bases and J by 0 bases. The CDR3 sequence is CASSVQRGSTDTQYF. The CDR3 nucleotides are TGTGCCAGCAGCGTTCAGCGGGGGAGCACAGATACGCAGTATTTT.

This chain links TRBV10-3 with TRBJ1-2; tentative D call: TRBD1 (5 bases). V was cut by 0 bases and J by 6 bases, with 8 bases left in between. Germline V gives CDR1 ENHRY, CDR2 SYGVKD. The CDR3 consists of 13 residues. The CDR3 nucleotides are TGTGCCATCAGTGAGTCGGGCAGGGATGGCTACACCTTC. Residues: CAISESGRDGYTF.

The CDR3 loop reads CASSQFGGGGGYTF. The DNA for the CDR3 is TGTGCCAGCAGCCAGTTCGGGGGCGGGGGTGGCTACACCTTC. This rearrangement joins TRBV14 to TRBJ1-2; possibly TRBD1 for D (6 bases). Trimming pared 3 bases from V and 7 bases from J, leaving 15 bases between. The germline V gene encodes CDR1 SGHDN and CDR2 FVKESK. The CDR3 covers 14 residues.